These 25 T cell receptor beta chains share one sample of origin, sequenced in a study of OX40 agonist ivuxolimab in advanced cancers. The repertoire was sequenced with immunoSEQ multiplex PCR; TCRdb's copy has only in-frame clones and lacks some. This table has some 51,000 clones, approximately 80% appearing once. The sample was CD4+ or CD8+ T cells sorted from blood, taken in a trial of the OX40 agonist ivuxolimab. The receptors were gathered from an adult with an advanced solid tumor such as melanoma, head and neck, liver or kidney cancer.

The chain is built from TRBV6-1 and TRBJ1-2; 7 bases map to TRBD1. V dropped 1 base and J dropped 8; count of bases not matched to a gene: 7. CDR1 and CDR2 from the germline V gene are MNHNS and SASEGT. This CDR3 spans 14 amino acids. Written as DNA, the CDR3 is TGTGCCAGCAGTGAAGGACAGGGTGGGGTCGGCTACACCTTC. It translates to CASSEGQGGVGYTF.

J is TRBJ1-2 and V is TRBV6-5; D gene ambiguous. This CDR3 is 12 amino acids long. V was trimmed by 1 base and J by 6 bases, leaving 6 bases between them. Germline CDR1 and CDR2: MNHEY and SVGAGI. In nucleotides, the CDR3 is TGTGCCAGCAGTTACTTGGGTCATGGCTACACCTTC. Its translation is CASSYLGHGYTF.

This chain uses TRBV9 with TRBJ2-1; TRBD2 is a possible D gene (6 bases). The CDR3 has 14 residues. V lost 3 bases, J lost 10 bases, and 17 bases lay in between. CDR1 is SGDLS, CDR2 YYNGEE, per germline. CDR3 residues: CASSAKWGGREQFF. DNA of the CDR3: TGTGCCAGCAGCGCCAAATGGGGAGGACGGGAGCAGTTCTTC.

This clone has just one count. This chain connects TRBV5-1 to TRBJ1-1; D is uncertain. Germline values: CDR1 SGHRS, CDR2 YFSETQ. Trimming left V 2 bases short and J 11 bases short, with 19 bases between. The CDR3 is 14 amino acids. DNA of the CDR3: TGCGCCAGCAGCTTTGTTGCCGGAGGCGGAGGGGCTTTCTTT. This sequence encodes CASSFVAGGGGAFF.

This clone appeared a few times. The CDR3 here is CASSSTPVGNQPQHF. The CDR3 DNA follows: TGTGCCAGCAGCTCAACACCCGTAGGGAATCAGCCCCAGCATTTT. The chain carries TRBV5-4 and TRBJ1-5; D not certain. Germline V gene data show CDR1 as SGHNT and CDR2 as YYREEE (reference sequence). V was shortened by 3 bases and J by 4 bases, with 14 bases between the two germline ends. The CDR3 runs 15 residues.

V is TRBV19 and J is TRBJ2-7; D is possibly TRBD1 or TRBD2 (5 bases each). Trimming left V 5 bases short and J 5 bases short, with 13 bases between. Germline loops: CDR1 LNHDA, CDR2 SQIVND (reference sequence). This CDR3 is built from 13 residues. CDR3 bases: TGTGCCAGTAGTGTAACCGGGACCAACGAGCAGTACTTC. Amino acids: CASSVTGTNEQYF.

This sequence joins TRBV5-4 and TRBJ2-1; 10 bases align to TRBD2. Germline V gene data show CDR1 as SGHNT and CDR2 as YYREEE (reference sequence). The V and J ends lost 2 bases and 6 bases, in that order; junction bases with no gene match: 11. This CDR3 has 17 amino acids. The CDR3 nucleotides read TGTGCCAGCAGCTTACTAGCCGGGACTAGCGCCGTCAATGAGCAGTTCTTC. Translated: CASSLLAGTSAVNEQFF.

CDR3 nucleotide sequence: TGCAGTGCTAGCGCACGGACTGAAGCTTTCTTT. This sequence encodes CSASARTEAFF. The V gene is TRBV20-1, the J gene TRBJ1-1; unclear D gene. This CDR3 is built from 11 residues. Germline CDR1 reads DFQATT; CDR2 reads SNEGSKA (reference sequence). The V end lost 3 bases, the J end lost 5 bases, and 7 bases lay between the germline ends.

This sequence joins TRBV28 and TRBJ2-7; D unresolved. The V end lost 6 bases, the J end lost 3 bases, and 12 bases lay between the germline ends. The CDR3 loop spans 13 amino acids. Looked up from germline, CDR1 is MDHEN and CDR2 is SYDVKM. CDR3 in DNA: TGTGCCAGCAGGAACCGGGTCATCTACGAGCAGTACTTC. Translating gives CASRNRVIYEQYF. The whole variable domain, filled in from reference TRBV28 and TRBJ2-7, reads DVKVTQSSRYLVKRTGEKVFLECVQDMDHENMFWYRQDPGLGLRLIYFSYDVKMKEKGDIPEGYSVSREKKERFSLILESASTNQTSMYLCASRNRVIYEQYFGPGTRLTVT.

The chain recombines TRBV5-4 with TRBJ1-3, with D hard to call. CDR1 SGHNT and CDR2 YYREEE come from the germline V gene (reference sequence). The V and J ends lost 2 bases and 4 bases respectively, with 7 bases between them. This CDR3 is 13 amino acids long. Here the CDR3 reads CASSFLTGNTIYF. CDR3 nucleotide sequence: TGTGCCAGCAGCTTCTTAACAGGAAACACCATATATTTT.

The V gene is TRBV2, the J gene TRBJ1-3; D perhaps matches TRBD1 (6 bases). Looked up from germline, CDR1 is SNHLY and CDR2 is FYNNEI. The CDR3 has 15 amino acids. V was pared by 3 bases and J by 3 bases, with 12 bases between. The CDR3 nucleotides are TGTGCCAGCAGTGATCGGGGCAGGGGTGGAAACACCATATATTTT. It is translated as CASSDRGRGGNTIYF.

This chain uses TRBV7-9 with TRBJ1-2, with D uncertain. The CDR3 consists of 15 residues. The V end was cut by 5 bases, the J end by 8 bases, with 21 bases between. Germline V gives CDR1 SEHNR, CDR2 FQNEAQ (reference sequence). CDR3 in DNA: TGTGCCAGCAGCGCTCACAGCAGGATGGTCGGCGGCTACACCTTC. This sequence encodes CASSAHSRMVGGYTF. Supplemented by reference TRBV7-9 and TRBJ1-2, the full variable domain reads DTGVSQNPRHKITKRGQNVTFRCDPISEHNRLYWYRQTLGQGPEFLTYFQNEAQLEKSRLLSDRFSAERPKGSFSTLEIQRTEQGDSAMYLCASSAHSRMVGGYTFGSGTRLTVV.

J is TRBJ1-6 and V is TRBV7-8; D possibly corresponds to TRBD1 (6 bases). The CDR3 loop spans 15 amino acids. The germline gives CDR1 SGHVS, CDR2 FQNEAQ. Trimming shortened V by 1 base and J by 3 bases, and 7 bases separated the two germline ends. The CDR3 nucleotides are TGTGCCAGCAGCTTAGGACAGGACTATAATTCACCCCTCCACTTT. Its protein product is CASSLGQDYNSPLHF.

Here the CDR3 reads CASSQVAGLTDTQYF. As DNA, the CDR3 is TGCGCCAGCAGCCAAGTGGCAGGGCTCACAGATACGCAGTATTTT. This chain links TRBV4-1 with TRBJ2-3, with D maybe TRBD1 (5 bases). Germline V lookup: CDR1 MGHRA, CDR2 YSYEKL. The CDR3 consists of 15 residues. Trimming took 1 base from V and 2 from J, leaving 10 bases between them.

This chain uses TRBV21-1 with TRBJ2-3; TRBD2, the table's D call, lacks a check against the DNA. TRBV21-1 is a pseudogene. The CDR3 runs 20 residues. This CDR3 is CASSQLIGLAGGQSWDTQYF. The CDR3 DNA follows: TGTGCCAGCAGCCAACTAATCGGACTAGCGGGAGGGCAAAGTTGGGATACGCAGTATTTT.

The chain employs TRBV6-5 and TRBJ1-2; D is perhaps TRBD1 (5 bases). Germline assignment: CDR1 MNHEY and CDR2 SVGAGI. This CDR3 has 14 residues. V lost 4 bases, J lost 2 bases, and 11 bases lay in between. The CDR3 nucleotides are TGTGCCAGCAGTTTCGGGGGGGGGAACTATGGCTACACCTTC. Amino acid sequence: CASSFGGGNYGYTF.

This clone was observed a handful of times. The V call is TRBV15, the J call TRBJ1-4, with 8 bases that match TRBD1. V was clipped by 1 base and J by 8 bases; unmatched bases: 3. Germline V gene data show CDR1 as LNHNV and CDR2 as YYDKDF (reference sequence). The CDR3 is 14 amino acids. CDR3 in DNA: TGTGCCACCAGCAGAGGGACAGGGCTCGAAAAACTGTTTTTT. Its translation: CATSRGTGLEKLFF.

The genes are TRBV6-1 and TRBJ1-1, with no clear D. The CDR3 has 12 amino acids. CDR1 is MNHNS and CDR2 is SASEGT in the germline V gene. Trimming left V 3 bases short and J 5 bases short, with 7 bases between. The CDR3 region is CASSERETEAFF. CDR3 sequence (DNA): TGTGCCAGCAGTGAGAGGGAGACTGAAGCTTTCTTT.

The CDR3 reads CASSLLPGANYGYTF. In DNA form, the CDR3 reads TGTGCCAGCAGTTTATTGCCGGGAGCTAACTATGGCTACACCTTC. The gene calls are TRBV28 and TRBJ1-2; no clear D. The germline V gene has CDR1 MDHEN and CDR2 SYDVKM. V lost 1 base to trimming and J lost 0 bases, with 9 bases between them. This CDR3 is 15 amino acids long.

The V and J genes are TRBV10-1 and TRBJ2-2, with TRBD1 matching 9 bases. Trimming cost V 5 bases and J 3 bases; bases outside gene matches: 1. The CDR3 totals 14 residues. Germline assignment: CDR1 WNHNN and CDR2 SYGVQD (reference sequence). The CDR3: CASSRTGDTGELFF. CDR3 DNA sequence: TGCGCCAGCAGTAGGACAGGGGACACCGGGGAGCTGTTTTTT.

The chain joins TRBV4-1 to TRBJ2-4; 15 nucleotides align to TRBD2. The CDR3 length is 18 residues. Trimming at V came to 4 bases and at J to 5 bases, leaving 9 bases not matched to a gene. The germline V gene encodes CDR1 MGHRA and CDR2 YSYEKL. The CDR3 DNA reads TGCGCCAGCAGCCCTGGACTAGCGGGAGGGAGGCCCCAAAACATTCAGTACTTC. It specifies CASSPGLAGGRPQNIQYF.

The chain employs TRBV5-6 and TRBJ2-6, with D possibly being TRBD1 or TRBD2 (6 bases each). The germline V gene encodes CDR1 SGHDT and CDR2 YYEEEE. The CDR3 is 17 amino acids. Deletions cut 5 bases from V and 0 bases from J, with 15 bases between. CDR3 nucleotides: TGTGCCAGCAGTTCCTCGGGGGCCGGCTCTGGGGCCAACGTCCTGACTTTC. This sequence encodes CASSSSGAGSGANVLTF.

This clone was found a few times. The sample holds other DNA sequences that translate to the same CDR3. DNA for the CDR3: TGCGCCAGCAGCTTGGGGGGCACAGATACGCAGTATTTT. It codes for CASSLGGTDTQYF. V usage is TRBV5-1 and J usage is TRBJ2-3; D is unresolved. V lost 0 bases, J lost 1 base, and 3 bases lay in between. The CDR3 runs to 13 residues. The V gene's germline CDR1 is SGHRS and CDR2 YFSETQ.

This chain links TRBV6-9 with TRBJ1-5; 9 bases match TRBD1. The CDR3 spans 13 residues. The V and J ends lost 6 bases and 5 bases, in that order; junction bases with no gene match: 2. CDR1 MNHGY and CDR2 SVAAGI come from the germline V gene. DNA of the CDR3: TGTGCCAGCAGCAGGACAGGGGATCAGCCCCAGCATTTT. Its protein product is CASSRTGDQPQHF.

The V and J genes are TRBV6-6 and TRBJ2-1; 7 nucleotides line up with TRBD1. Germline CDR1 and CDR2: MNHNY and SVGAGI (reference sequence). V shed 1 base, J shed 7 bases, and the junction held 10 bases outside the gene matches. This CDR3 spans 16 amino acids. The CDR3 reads CASSYLTTGTKNEQFF. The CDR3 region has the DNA TGTGCCAGCAGTTACTTGACGACAGGGACAAAAAATGAGCAGTTCTTC.